Listed here are 15 T cell receptor beta chains from one sample, sequenced in a study of T cell changes during pregnancy in multiple sclerosis. Assay used: immunoSEQ multiplex PCR; TCRdb lists only in-frame clones, some missing. This repertoire shows more than 15,000 clones, approximately 90% found once; its top ten account for 1.3%. Specimen: CD4+ T cells from peripheral blood mononuclear cells, collected in the first trimester of pregnancy. The receptors were gathered from a female donor in good health, enrolled as a control in a pregnancy study.

This clone turned up a few times. DNA for the CDR3: TGCAGCGTTTCGACAGGATCGAGTGAGCAGTACTTC. It encodes CSVSTGSSEQYF. The J gene is TRBJ2-7, the V gene TRBV29-1; TRBD1 is a possible D gene (6 bases). The germline CDR1 and CDR2 sequences are SQVTM and ANQGSEA. This CDR3 spans 12 amino acids. The germline V and J ends were trimmed by 5 bases and 7 bases, with 15 bases remaining between them.

V usage is TRBV19 and J usage is TRBJ2-7, with 10 positions matching TRBD2. Per the germline V gene, CDR1 is LNHDA and CDR2 is SQIVND (reference sequence). The length of the CDR3 is 18 residues. Losses at the gene ends were 6 bases for V and 0 bases for J; bases not matched to a gene: 14. CDR3 amino acids: CASSRDTVGLAYSYEQYF. The CDR3 region has the DNA TGTGCCAGTAGCCGGGACACCGTGGGACTAGCGTACTCCTACGAGCAGTACTTC.

CDR3: CASSPQGRGTDTQYF. DNA of the CDR3: TGTGCCAGCAGCCCCCAGGGGCGCGGGACAGATACGCAGTATTTT. The chain combines TRBV7-9 with TRBJ2-3; D might be TRBD1 (6 bases). The CDR3 runs 15 residues. Trimming removed 5 bases from V and 3 bases from J, with 15 bases in between. Germline V gene sequence: CDR1 SEHNR, CDR2 FQNEAQ (reference sequence).

The chain joins TRBV19 to TRBJ2-1, with 9 bases lining up with TRBD1. Germline-derived CDR1 and CDR2 are LNHDA and SQIVND (reference sequence). V shed 1 base and J 2 bases; nucleotides not matched to a gene: 3. The CDR3 consists of 16 residues. The CDR3, as DNA: TGTGCCAGTAGTATAGGGGGACAGGGTACCTACAATGAGCAGTTCTTC. Translating gives CASSIGGQGTYNEQFF.

The chain recombines TRBV30 with TRBJ1-4; maybe TRBD1 (5 bases). Trimming cost V 7 bases and J 6 bases, with 15 bases left between them. The CDR3 contains 13 residues. The V gene's germline CDR1 is GTSNPN and CDR2 SVGIG (reference sequence). CDR3 sequence (DNA): TGTGCCTCGGATCACGGAGGGGATGAAAAACTGTTTTTT. Protein product: CASDHGGDEKLFF. Full variable domain (rest looked up from reference TRBV30 and TRBJ1-4): SQTIHQWPATLVQPVGSPLSLECTVEGTSNPNLYWYRQAAGRGLQLLFYSVGIGQISSEVPQNLSASRPQDRQFILSSKKLLLSDSGFYLCASDHGGDEKLFFGSGTQLSVL.

The V and J genes are TRBV7-9 and TRBJ2-3, with 9 bases that match TRBD1. Germline CDR1 reads SEHNR; CDR2 reads FQNEAQ (reference sequence). The CDR3 consists of 15 residues. V was clipped by 3 bases and J by 0 bases; unmatched bases: 1. The CDR3 sequence: CASSLDRGSTDTQYF. The CDR3 coding sequence is TGTGCCAGCAGCTTGGACAGGGGAAGCACAGATACGCAGTATTTT.

V is TRBV4-2 and J is TRBJ1-4; 7 bases map to TRBD1. This CDR3 has 18 residues. Unmatched junction bases numbered 10, after V lost 0 bases and J lost 3 bases. The germline V gene has CDR1 LGHNA and CDR2 YNFKEQ. CDR3 coding DNA: TGTGCCAGCAGCCAAGATTCCGGGCGCCAGGGGGCTAATGAAAAACTGTTTTTT. This translates into CASSQDSGRQGANEKLFF.

This chain joins TRBV2 and TRBJ2-3; 11 positions match TRBD2. Trimming took 6 bases from V and 4 from J; bases not matched to a gene: 6. The CDR3 spans 15 residues. Germline CDR1 is SNHLY and CDR2 is FYNNEI. The CDR3 sequence is CASRGDSGGADTQYF. For the CDR3, the DNA is TGTGCCAGCAGAGGGGATAGCGGGGGGGCAGATACGCAGTATTTT. Filled out from reference TRBV2 and TRBJ2-3, the complete variable domain reads EPEVTQTPSHQVTQMGQEVILRCVPISNHLYFYWYRQILGQKVEFLVSFYNNEISEKSEIFDDQFSVERPDGSNFTLKIRSTKLEDSAMYFCASRGDSGGADTQYFGPGTRLTVL.

The V gene is TRBV18, the J gene TRBJ2-7, with TRBD2 matching over 7 bases. V was clipped by 3 bases and J by 6 bases; unmatched bases: 35. Germline assignment: CDR1 KGHSH and CDR2 LQKENI. The CDR3 sequence is 23 residues long. CDR3 amino acids: CASSPLPLAAVVAGPPEQGEQYF. The CDR3 coding sequence is TGTGCCAGCTCACCGCTACCCCTAGCGGCTGTAGTTGCAGGCCCTCCGGAACAAGGCGAGCAGTACTTC.

The chain joins TRBV2 to TRBJ2-7; 9 nucleotides align to TRBD1. Trimming removed 4 bases from V and 3 bases from J; junction bases left unmatched: 1. CDR1 and CDR2 from the germline V gene are SNHLY and FYNNEI. The length of the CDR3 is 13 residues. For the CDR3, the DNA is TGTGCCAGCAGTGGGGACAGGGTCTACGAGCAGTACTTC. Its translation is CASSGDRVYEQYF.

The rearrangement uses TRBV9 and TRBJ1-6; D remains unclear. The germline V and J ends were trimmed by 0 bases and 6 bases, with 10 bases remaining between them. In germline, CDR1 is SGDLS, CDR2 YYNGEE. The CDR3 is 15 amino acids. The CDR3 protein is CASSVADIPNSPLHF. CDR3 in DNA: TGTGCCAGCAGCGTAGCTGACATCCCTAATTCACCCCTCCACTTT.

This chain links TRBV9 with TRBJ1-3, with D unclear. V gave up 0 bases and J gave up 0 bases, with 10 bases separating them. In germline, CDR1 is SGDLS, CDR2 YYNGEE. The CDR3 is 16 amino acids. The CDR3 loop reads CASSVDKSISGNTIYF. CDR3 coding DNA: TGTGCCAGCAGCGTAGATAAGTCTATCTCTGGAAACACCATATATTTT.

This clone has more than one count but fewer than ten. This sequence joins TRBV6-1 and TRBJ1-5; perhaps TRBD1 as D (5 bases). The CDR3 length is 11 residues. CDR1 MNHNS and CDR2 SASEGT come from the germline V gene. CDR3 sequence (DNA): TGTGGCTCAGGGTCAGGACAGCCCCAGCATTTT. It yields the protein CGSGSGQPQHF.

The CDR3: CASSSRGTDEQYF. DNA for the CDR3: TGTGCCAGCAGTTCACGGGGGACAGACGAGCAGTACTTC. The chain joins TRBV6-6 to TRBJ2-7; weak D call: TRBD1 (7 bases). This CDR3 has 13 amino acids. Trimming took off 4 bases at V and 5 bases at J, with 12 bases between the two ends. Per germline, CDR1 MNHNY and CDR2 SVGAGI (reference sequence).

This chain uses TRBV10-1 with TRBJ2-1; D is unresolved. Germline CDR1 reads WNHNN; CDR2 reads SYGVQD (reference sequence). The V end was cut by 3 bases, the J end by 4 bases, with 13 bases between. The CDR3 is made up of 15 amino acids. The CDR3 DNA is TGCGCCAGCAGTGACTATCCTAACGAATACAATGAGCAGTTCTTC. This sequence encodes CASSDYPNEYNEQFF.